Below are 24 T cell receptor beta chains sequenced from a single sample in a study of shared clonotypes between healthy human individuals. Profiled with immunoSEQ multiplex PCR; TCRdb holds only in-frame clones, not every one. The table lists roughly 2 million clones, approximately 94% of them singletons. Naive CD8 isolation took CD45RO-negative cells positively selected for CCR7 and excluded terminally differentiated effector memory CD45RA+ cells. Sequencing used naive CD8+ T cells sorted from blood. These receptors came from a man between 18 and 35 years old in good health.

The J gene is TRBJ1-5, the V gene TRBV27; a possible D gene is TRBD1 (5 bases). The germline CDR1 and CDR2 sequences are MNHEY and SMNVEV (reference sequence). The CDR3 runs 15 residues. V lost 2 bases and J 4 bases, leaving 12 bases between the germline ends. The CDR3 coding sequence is TGTGCCAGCAGTTTAAGTCCGGGGCCGAATCAGCCCCAGCATTTT. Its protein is CASSLSPGPNQPQHF.

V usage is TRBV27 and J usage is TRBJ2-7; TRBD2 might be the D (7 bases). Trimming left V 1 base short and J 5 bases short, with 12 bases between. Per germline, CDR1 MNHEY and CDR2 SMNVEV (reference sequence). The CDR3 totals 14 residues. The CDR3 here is CASSLLGGPDEQYF. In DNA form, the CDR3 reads TGTGCCAGCAGTTTATTGGGGGGGCCTGACGAGCAGTACTTC.

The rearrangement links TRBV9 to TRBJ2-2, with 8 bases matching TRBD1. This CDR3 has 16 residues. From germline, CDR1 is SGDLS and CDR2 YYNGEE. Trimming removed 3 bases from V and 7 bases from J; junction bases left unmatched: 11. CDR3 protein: CASSAVETGVVGELFF. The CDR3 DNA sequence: TGTGCCAGCAGCGCCGTGGAGACAGGGGTTGTCGGGGAGCTGTTTTTT. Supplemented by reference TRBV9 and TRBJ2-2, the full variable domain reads DSGVTQTPKHLITATGQRVTLRCSPRSGDLSVYWYQQSLDQGLQFLIQYYNGEERAKGNILERFSAQQFPDLHSELNLSSLELGDSALYFCASSAVETGVVGELFFGEGSRLTVL.

In DNA, the CDR3 is TGTGCCAGTAGTACCCCCTCCAGGACTAGCGTCTACGAGCAGTACTTC. Its translation: CASSTPSRTSVYEQYF. The chain combines TRBV19 with TRBJ2-7; TRBD2 aligns across 9 bases. In germline, CDR1 is LNHDA, CDR2 SQIVND (reference sequence). V trimming: 4 bases; J trimming: 3 bases; junction bases outside the gene matches: 10. The CDR3 contains 16 residues.

Here the CDR3 reads CASSPYSADTQYF. The CDR3 nucleotides are TGTGCCAGCAGCCCATATTCTGCAGATACGCAGTATTTT. The chain links TRBV27 to TRBJ2-3; D is ambiguous. Looked up from germline, CDR1 is MNHEY and CDR2 is SMNVEV (reference sequence). Trimming took off 6 bases at V and 4 bases at J, with 11 bases between the two ends. The CDR3 is 13 residues long.

The CDR3 loop reads CASSEVGGQLILYEQYF. Here the CDR3 DNA reads TGTGCCAGCAGTGAAGTGGGGGGACAGCTCATTCTCTACGAGCAGTACTTC. V and J are TRBV6-1 and TRBJ2-7; D is perhaps TRBD1 (7 bases). Germline V gene sequence: CDR1 MNHNS, CDR2 SASEGT. Trimming removed 1 base at V and 3 bases at J, with 19 bases between. The CDR3 runs 17 residues.

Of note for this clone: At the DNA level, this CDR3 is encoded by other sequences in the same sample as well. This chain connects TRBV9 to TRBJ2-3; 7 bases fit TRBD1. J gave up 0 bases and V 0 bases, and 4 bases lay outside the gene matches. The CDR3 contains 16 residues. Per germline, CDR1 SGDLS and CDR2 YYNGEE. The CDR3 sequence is CASSVGGQSSTDTQYF. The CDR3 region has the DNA TGTGCCAGCAGCGTAGGGGGACAGAGTAGCACAGATACGCAGTATTTT.

The CDR3 nucleotides are TGTGCCAGTAGTATATACGGGTCAGGTTATCAGCCCCAGCATTTT. Protein: CASSIYGSGYQPQHF. The chain recombines TRBV19 with TRBJ1-5; D gene uncertain. This CDR3 region has 15 residues. Germline lookup yields CDR1 LNHDA and CDR2 SQIVND (reference sequence). With 2 bases removed from V and 5 bases from J, the gap between germline ends came to 13 bases.

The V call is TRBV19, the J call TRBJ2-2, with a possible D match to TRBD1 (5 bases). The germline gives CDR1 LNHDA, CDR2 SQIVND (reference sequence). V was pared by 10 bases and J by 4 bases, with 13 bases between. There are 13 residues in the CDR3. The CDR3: CATKGRVTGELFF. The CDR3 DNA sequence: TGTGCCACGAAGGGGCGCGTCACCGGGGAGCTGTTTTTT.

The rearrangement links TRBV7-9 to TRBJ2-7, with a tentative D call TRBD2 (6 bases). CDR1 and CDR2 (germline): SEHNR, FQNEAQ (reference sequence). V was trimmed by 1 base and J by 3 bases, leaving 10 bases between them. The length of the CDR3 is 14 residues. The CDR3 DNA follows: TGTGCCAGCAGCTTAGACGGACTAAACTACGAGCAGTACTTC. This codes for CASSLDGLNYEQYF.

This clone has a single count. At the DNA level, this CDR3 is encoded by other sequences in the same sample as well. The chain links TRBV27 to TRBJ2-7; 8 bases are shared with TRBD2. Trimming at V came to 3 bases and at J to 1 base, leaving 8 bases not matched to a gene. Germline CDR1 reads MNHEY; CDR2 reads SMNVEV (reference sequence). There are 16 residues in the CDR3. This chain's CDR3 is CASSFSAGGLSYEQYF. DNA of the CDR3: TGTGCCAGCAGTTTTTCTGCGGGAGGCCTGTCCTACGAGCAGTACTTC.

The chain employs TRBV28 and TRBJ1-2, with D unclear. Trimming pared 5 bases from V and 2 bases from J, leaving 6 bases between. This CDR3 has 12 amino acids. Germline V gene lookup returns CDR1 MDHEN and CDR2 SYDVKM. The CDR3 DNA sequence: TGTGCCAGCAGTGAACAGAACTATGGCTACACCTTC. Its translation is CASSEQNYGYTF.

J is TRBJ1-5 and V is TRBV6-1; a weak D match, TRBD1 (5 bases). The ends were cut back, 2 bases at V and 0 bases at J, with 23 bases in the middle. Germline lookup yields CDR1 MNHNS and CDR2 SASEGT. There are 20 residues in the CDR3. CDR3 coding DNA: TGTGCCAGCAGTGAATTGGCCCAGGGTTTGCTGGGCGATAGCAATCAGCCCCAGCATTTT. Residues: CASSELAQGLLGDSNQPQHF.

The CDR3 DNA reads TGTGCCAGCAGCTTAAGTCTAGACTCCTATAATTCACCCCTCCACTTT. Encoded protein: CASSLSLDSYNSPLHF. The V call is TRBV5-4, the J call TRBJ1-6; D remains ambiguous. Germline values: CDR1 SGHNT, CDR2 YYREEE (reference sequence). CDR3 size: 16 residues. Trimming removed 2 bases at V and 0 bases at J, with 9 bases between.

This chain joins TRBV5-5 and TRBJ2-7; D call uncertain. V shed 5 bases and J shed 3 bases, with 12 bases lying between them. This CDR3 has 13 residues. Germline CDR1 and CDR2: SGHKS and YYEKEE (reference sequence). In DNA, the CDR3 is TGTGCCAGCAGTTTAATAGGAAGCTACGAGCAGTACTTC. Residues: CASSLIGSYEQYF. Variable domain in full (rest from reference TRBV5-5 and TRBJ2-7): DAGVTQSPTHLIKTRGQQVTLRCSPISGHKSVSWYQQVLGQGPQFIFQYYEKEERGRGNFPDRFSARQFPNYSSELNVNALLLGDSALYLCASSLIGSYEQYFGPGTRLTVT.

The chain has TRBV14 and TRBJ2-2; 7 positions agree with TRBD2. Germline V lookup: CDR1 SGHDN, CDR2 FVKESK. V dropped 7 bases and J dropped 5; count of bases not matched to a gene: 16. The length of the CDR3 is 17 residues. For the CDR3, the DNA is TGTGCCAGCACCAAAACAGGCAACTGGGGGGGAACCGGGGAGCTGTTTTTT. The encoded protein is CASTKTGNWGGTGELFF.

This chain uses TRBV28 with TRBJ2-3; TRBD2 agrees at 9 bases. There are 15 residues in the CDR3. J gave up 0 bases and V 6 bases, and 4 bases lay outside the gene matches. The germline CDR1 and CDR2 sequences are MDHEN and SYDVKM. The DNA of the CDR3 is TGTGCCAGCAGCATAGCGGGGGTGAGCACAGATACGCAGTATTTT. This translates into CASSIAGVSTDTQYF.

The CDR3 reads CASSFFYRGDTEAFF. The CDR3 DNA sequence: TGCGCCAGCAGCTTTTTCTACCGCGGGGACACTGAAGCTTTCTTT. The chain recombines TRBV5-1 with TRBJ1-1; D gene unclear. Trimming shortened V by 2 bases and J by 3 bases, and 14 bases separated the two germline ends. The CDR3 spans 15 residues. Germline V gene data show CDR1 as SGHRS and CDR2 as YFSETQ. The full variable domain, its missing parts supplied by reference TRBV5-1 and TRBJ1-1, is KAGVTQTPRYLIKTRGQQVTLSCSPISGHRSVSWYQQTPGQGLQFLFEYFSETQRNKGNFPGRFSGRQFSNSRSEMNVSTLELGDSALYLCASSFFYRGDTEAFFGQGTRLTVV.

The CDR3 sequence: CASSATGNSGNTIYF. CDR3 nucleotide sequence: TGTGCCAGCAGTGCCACAGGGAACTCTGGAAACACCATATATTTT. The V gene is TRBV27, the J gene TRBJ1-3; D is possibly TRBD1 (6 bases). CDR1 is MNHEY and CDR2 is SMNVEV in the germline V gene (reference sequence). CDR3 length equals 15 residues. The V end lost 5 bases, the J end lost 0 bases, and 11 bases lay between the germline ends.

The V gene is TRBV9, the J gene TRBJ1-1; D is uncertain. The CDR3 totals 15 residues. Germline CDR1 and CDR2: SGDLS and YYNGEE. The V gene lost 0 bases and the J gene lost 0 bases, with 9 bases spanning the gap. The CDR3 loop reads CASSVEGVVNTEAFF. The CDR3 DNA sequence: TGTGCCAGCAGCGTAGAGGGAGTGGTGAACACTGAAGCTTTCTTT.

CDR3 DNA sequence: TGTGCCAGCACCTCAGAATCACTAGCGGGAGCCGGGCAGTACTTC. This sequence encodes CASTSESLAGAGQYF. The V and J genes are TRBV6-5 and TRBJ2-7; 11 bases align to TRBD2. The CDR3 contains 15 residues. Losses at the gene ends were 7 bases for V and 9 bases for J; bases not matched to a gene: 14. The germline V gene encodes CDR1 MNHEY and CDR2 SVGAGI.

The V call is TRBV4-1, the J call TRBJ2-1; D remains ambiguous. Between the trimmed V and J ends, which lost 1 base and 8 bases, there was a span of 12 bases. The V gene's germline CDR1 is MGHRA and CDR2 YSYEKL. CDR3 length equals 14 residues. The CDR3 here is CASSQVIDFHEQFF. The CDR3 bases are TGCGCCAGCAGCCAAGTCATCGATTTCCATGAGCAGTTCTTC.

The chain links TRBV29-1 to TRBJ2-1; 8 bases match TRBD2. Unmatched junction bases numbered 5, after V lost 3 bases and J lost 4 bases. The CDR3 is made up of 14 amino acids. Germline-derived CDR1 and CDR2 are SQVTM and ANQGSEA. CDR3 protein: CSVDPGTSYNEQFF. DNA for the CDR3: TGCAGCGTTGATCCCGGGACTAGTTACAATGAGCAGTTCTTC.

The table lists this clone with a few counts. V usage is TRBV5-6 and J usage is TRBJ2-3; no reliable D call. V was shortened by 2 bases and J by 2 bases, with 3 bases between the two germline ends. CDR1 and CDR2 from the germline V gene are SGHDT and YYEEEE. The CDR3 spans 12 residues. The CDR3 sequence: CASSFYTDTQYF. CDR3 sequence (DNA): TGTGCCAGCAGCTTCTACACAGATACGCAGTATTTT.